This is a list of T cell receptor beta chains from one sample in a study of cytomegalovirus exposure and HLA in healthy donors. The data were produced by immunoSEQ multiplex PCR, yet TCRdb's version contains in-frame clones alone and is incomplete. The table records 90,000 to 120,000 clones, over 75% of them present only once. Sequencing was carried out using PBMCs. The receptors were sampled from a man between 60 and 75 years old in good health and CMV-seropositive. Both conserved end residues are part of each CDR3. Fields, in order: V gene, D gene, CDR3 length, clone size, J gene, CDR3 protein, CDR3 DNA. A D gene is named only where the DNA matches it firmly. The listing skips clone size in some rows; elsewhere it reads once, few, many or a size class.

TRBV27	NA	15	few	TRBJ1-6	CASEIPGLLNSPLHF	TGTGCCAGCGAAATCCCGGGGTTGTTAAATTCACCCCTCCACTTT
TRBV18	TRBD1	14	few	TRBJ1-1	CASSQQDRGSEAFF	TGTGCCAGCTCACAACAGGACAGGGGTTCTGAAGCTTTCTTT
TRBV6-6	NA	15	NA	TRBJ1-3	CASRVSMSSGNTIYF	TGTGCCAGCAGAGTATCGATGAGCTCTGGAAACACCATATATTTT
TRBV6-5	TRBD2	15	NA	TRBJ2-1	CASSPSGGPYNEQFF	TGTGCCAGCAGCCCTAGCGGGGGGCCTTACAATGAGCAGTTCTTC
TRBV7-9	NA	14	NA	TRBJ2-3	CASSELVGHGTQYF	TGTGCCAGCAGCGAACTAGTTGGCCACGGTACGCAGTATTTT
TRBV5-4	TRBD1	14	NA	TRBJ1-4	CASSLGQGDEKLFF	TGTGCCAGCAGCTTGGGGCAGGGGGATGAAAAACTGTTTTTT
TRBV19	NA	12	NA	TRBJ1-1	CASSIGGLEAFF	TGTGCCAGTAGTATAGGGGGCCTTGAAGCTTTCTTT
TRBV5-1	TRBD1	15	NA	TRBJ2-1	CASRLTGKSSNEQFF	TGCGCCAGCAGGCTGACAGGGAAATCCTCCAATGAGCAGTTCTTC
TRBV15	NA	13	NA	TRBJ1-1	CATSTGVNTEAFF	TGTGCCACCAGCACAGGTGTGAACACTGAAGCTTTCTTT
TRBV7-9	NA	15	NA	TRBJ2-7	CASSFSGLSTYEQYF	TGTGCCAGCAGCTTCTCCGGACTCTCAACCTACGAGCAGTACTTC
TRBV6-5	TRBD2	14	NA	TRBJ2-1	CASSRLAEVNEQFF	TGTGCCAGCAGCCGACTAGCAGAGGTCAATGAGCAGTTCTTC
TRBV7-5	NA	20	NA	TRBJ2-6	CVRSGDLGTSGSAGANVLTF	TGTGTCAGAAGTGGGGATTTAGGGACTAGCGGGTCTGCTGGGGCCAACGTCCTGACTTTC
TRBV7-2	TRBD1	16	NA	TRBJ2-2	CASSLGTGANTGELFF	TGTGCCAGCAGCCTAGGGACAGGGGCAAACACCGGGGAGCTGTTTTTT
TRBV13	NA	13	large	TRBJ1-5	CASSLGQGRPQHF	TGTGCCAGCAGCTTAGGACAGGGACGGCCCCAGCATTTT
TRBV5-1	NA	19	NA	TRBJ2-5	CASSLDLLSGQAREETQYF	TGCGCCAGCAGCCTTGACCTCCTCTCAGGACAGGCCCGGGAGGAGACCCAGTACTTC
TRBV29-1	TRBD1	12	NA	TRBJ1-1	CSAASGGEEAFF	TGCAGCGCCGCCTCAGGGGGTGAGGAAGCTTTCTTT
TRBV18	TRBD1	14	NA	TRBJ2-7	CASSTQGAVYEQYF	TGTGCCAGCTCGACACAGGGGGCTGTCTACGAGCAGTACTTC
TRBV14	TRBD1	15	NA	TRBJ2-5	CASSHRDRDKETQYF	TGTGCCAGCAGCCACCGGGACAGGGATAAGGAGACCCAGTACTTC
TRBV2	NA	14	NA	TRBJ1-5	CASRWRGGDQPQHF	TGTGCCAGCAGATGGAGGGGTGGGGATCAGCCCCAGCATTTT
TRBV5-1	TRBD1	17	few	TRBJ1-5	CASSLGVTGTANQPQHF	TGCGCCAGCAGCTTAGGGGTCACCGGGACAGCTAATCAGCCCCAGCATTTT
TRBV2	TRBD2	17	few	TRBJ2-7	CASRGGTSGAVLFGQYF	TGTGCCAGCAGGGGGGGGACTAGCGGGGCCGTCCTCTTTGGGCAGTACTTC
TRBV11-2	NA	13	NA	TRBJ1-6	CASSSLRASPLHF	TGTGCCAGCAGCTCCCTCAGGGCTTCACCCCTCCACTTT
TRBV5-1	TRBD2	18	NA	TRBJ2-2	CASSSGLAGGPRTGELFF	TGCGCCAGCAGCTCGGGACTAGCGGGGGGGCCGAGGACCGGGGAGCTGTTTTTT
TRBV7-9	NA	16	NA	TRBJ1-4	CASSSQGRSTSEKLFF	TGTGCCAGCAGCTCACAGGGCCGCTCCACCTCTGAAAAACTGTTTTTT
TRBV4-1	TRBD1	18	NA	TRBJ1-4	CASSQFSGGLVTNEKLFF	TGCGCCAGCAGCCAATTTTCAGGGGGTTTGGTAACTAATGAAAAACTGTTTTTT
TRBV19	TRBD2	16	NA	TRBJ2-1	CASSTRTSGASNEQFF	TGTGCCAGTAGTACCCGGACTAGCGGGGCAAGCAATGAGCAGTTCTTC
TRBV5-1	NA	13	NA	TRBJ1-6	CASSLGQLEPLHF	TGCGCCAGCAGCTTGGGGCAGCTAGAACCCCTCCACTTT
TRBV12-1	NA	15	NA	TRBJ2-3	CASSFKGRGTDTQYF	TGTGCCAGCAGCTTTAAAGGGCGGGGCACAGATACGCAGTATTTT
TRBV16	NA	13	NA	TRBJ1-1	CASRTGQSVEAFF	TGTGCCAGCCGAACCGGACAGTCCGTTGAAGCTTTCTTT
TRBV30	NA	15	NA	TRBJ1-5	CAWSEGPWGNQPQHF	TGTGCCTGGAGTGAGGGGCCGTGGGGCAATCAGCCCCAGCATTTT